Shown below are 24 T cell receptor beta chains from a single sample sequenced in a study of CD8 T cells in ankylosing spondylitis. Study-wide results and caveats: It appeared that ankylosing spondylitis blood was characterized by a TCR beta motif of eight highly homologous variants.

TCRdb itself ran the 5' RACE reads through MiXCR, one entry per CDR3 protein. The sample lists a few hundred thousand distinct CDR3 sequences, roughly 17% occurring once. No antigen is known for these receptors. The sample taken for sequencing was blood, either unsorted or a sorted T cell fraction (not recorded which). These receptor sequences come from a male donor with ankylosing spondylitis.

V and J are TRBV4-1 and TRBJ1-3, with 8 nucleotides matching TRBD1. CDR1 MGHRA and CDR2 YSYEKL come from the germline V gene. V shed 1 base and J 4 bases; nucleotides not matched to a gene: 6. This CDR3 region has 16 residues. CDR3 nucleotide sequence: TGCGCCAGCAGCCAAGGGGACAGGATGGCAGGAAACACCATATATTTT. Its translation: CASSQGDRMAGNTIYF.

The table lists this clonotype with many counts. The rearrangement links TRBV29-1 to TRBJ2-1; D possibly corresponds to TRBD2 (5 bases). Germline loops: CDR1 SQVTM, CDR2 ANQGSEA. CDR3 size: 13 residues. The V and J ends lost 5 bases and 4 bases respectively, with 12 bases between them. CDR3 DNA: TGCAGCGTTACCCCGGGGTCGTACAATGAGCAGTTCTTC. It is translated as CSVTPGSYNEQFF.

This clonotype was detected only a few times. This sequence joins TRBV5-1 and TRBJ1-4; D remains unclear. CDR1 and CDR2 (germline): SGHRS, YFSETQ. This CDR3 has 15 amino acids. V gave up 0 bases and J gave up 7 bases, with 13 bases separating them. CDR3 nucleotide sequence: TGCGCCAGCAGCTTGGGACCGGGATCGACTGAAAAACTGTTTTTT. This gives the protein CASSLGPGSTEKLFF.

This clonotype has a handful of counts. The rearrangement uses TRBV5-5 and TRBJ1-5; D perhaps matches TRBD1 (6 bases). The V and J ends lost 4 bases and 3 bases respectively, with 14 bases between them. CDR1 is SGHKS and CDR2 is YYEKEE in the germline V gene (reference sequence). CDR3 length: 15 amino acids. Here the CDR3 reads CASSLEDRLNQPQHF. The CDR3 nucleotides read TGTGCCAGCAGCCTAGAGGACAGACTCAATCAGCCCCAGCATTTT.

The rearrangement links TRBV6-1 to TRBJ2-4; TRBD1 might be the D (5 bases). Trimming shortened V by 1 base and J by 13 bases, and 11 bases separated the two germline ends. The CDR3 covers 12 residues. From germline, CDR1 is MNHNS and CDR2 SASEGT. As DNA, the CDR3 is TGTGCCAGCAGTGAAGAGCCGGACAAGCAGTACTTC. It encodes CASSEEPDKQYF.

This clonotype was seen more than once but under ten times. The chain carries TRBV29-1 and TRBJ1-6, with 11 bases identical to TRBD1. Germline CDR1 reads SQVTM; CDR2 reads ANQGSEA. This CDR3 contains 13 residues. The junction had 4 bases not matched to a gene; V was cut back by 6 bases and J by 9 bases. The CDR3 protein is CSVRGQGGSPLHF. CDR3 sequence (DNA): TGCAGCGTGCGGGGACAGGGGGGTTCACCCCTCCACTTT.

This clonotype was picked up a small number of times. The rearrangement joins TRBV7-8 to TRBJ2-1, with D perhaps TRBD1 (5 bases). There are 16 residues in the CDR3. The germline CDR1 and CDR2 sequences are SGHVS and FQNEAQ. Trimming stripped 5 bases from V and 2 bases from J, with 16 bases between. The CDR3 protein is CASSLWGGQTYNEQFF. Here the CDR3 DNA reads TGTGCCAGCAGCCTTTGGGGCGGCCAAACCTACAATGAGCAGTTCTTC.

The rearrangement joins TRBV5-1 to TRBJ2-7; D remains unclear. This CDR3 comprises 14 residues. CDR1 and CDR2 from the germline V gene are SGHRS and YFSETQ. V shed 0 bases and J shed 7 bases, with 14 bases lying between them. The CDR3 spells CASSLVGLPGEQYF. CDR3 nucleotides: TGCGCCAGCAGCTTGGTTGGCCTCCCCGGTGAGCAGTACTTC.

This clonotype was counted between two and nine times. The CDR3 loop is CASSSRTGYTF. The CDR3 coding sequence is TGTGCCAGCAGCTCTAGGACAGGCTACACCTTC. The gene calls are TRBV7-9 and TRBJ1-2; tentative D call: TRBD1 (5 bases). The CDR3 contains 11 residues. Germline CDR1 reads SEHNR; CDR2 reads FQNEAQ (reference sequence). Trimming pared 4 bases from V and 8 bases from J, leaving 8 bases between.

A few counts support this clonotype. The V call is TRBV29-1, the J call TRBJ2-7; 7 nucleotides align to TRBD1. CDR3 size: 12 residues. From germline, CDR1 is SQVTM and CDR2 ANQGSEA. The J segment lost 5 bases and the V segment lost 6 bases, leaving 7 bases of the junction unmatched. The CDR3 sequence: CSVQGGGDEQYF. CDR3 sequence (DNA): TGCAGCGTCCAAGGGGGCGGCGACGAGCAGTACTTC.

This clonotype showed up many times. The DNA of the CDR3 is TGTGCCAGCAGTTTAGGTGCGACCGATCGCTATGGCTACACCTTC. Amino acid sequence: CASSLGATDRYGYTF. V and J are TRBV28 and TRBJ1-2; D ambiguous. Germline V CDR1 and CDR2: MDHEN, SYDVKM. The V gene lost 2 bases and the J gene lost 4 bases, with 14 bases spanning the gap. CDR3 length equals 15 residues.

There are a few counts of this clonotype. The chain joins TRBV7-6 to TRBJ2-2; D unclear. Germline V gene data show CDR1 as SGHVS and CDR2 as FNYEAQ. V gave up 1 base and J gave up 6 bases, with 6 bases separating them. CDR3 size: 13 residues. The CDR3 coding sequence is TGTGCCAGCAGCTTAGGAAATCCCGGGGAGCTGTTTTTT. Translating it yields CASSLGNPGELFF.

The chain is built from TRBV7-9 and TRBJ1-2; 10 bases are a match to TRBD1. Trimming removed 3 bases from V and 2 bases from J; junction bases left unmatched: 3. There are 15 residues in the CDR3. Germline V CDR1 and CDR2: SEHNR, FQNEAQ (reference sequence). The CDR3 nucleotides are TGTGCCAGCAGCTTTTCGGACAGGGGGAACTATGGCTACACCTTC. This codes for CASSFSDRGNYGYTF. Full variable domain (rest looked up from reference TRBV7-9 and TRBJ1-2): DTGVSQNPRHKITKRGQNVTFRCDPISEHNRLYWYRQTLGQGPEFLTYFQNEAQLEKSRLLSDRFSAERPKGSFSTLEIQRTEQGDSAMYLCASSFSDRGNYGYTFGSGTRLTVV.

The rearrangement uses TRBV20-1 and TRBJ1-1, with D possibly being TRBD1 (5 bases). Trimming left V 3 bases short and J 4 bases short, with 6 bases between. There are 11 residues in the CDR3. Germline V CDR1 and CDR2: DFQATT, SNEGSKA (reference sequence). The CDR3 nucleotides read TGCAGTGCTAGGGGGCTCACTGAAGCTTTCTTT. It is translated as CSARGLTEAFF.

This clonotype has more than one count but fewer than ten. V is TRBV29-1 and J is TRBJ2-7; 7 bases fit TRBD1. From germline, CDR1 is SQVTM and CDR2 ANQGSEA. The V and J ends lost 4 bases and 6 bases, in that order; junction bases with no gene match: 9. There are 13 residues in the CDR3. The CDR3 is CSVGGQGEREQYF. CDR3 DNA: TGCAGCGTTGGGGGTCAGGGGGAACGCGAGCAGTACTTC.

The chain is built from TRBV5-1 and TRBJ1-4; D unresolved. Trimming shortened V by 0 bases and J by 8 bases, and 14 bases separated the two germline ends. The germline V gene has CDR1 SGHRS and CDR2 YFSETQ. The CDR3 runs to 15 residues. CDR3 sequence reads: CASSLETDVREKLFF. In nucleotides, the CDR3 is TGCGCCAGCAGCTTGGAGACGGACGTAAGGGAAAAACTGTTTTTT.

The chain joins TRBV6-5 to TRBJ2-2; D remains ambiguous. Germline CDR1 reads MNHEY; CDR2 reads SVGAGI. The CDR3 loop spans 14 amino acids. Between the trimmed V and J ends, which lost 0 bases and 6 bases, there was a span of 8 bases. CDR3 nucleotides: TGTGCCAGCAGTTACTCTACATCAGCCGGGGAGCTGTTTTTT. Translation: CASSYSTSAGELFF.

The chain couples TRBV20-1 to TRBJ2-1; 10 bases are a match to TRBD2. The CDR3 totals 14 residues. Germline V gives CDR1 DFQATT, CDR2 SNEGSKA (reference sequence). The DNA for the CDR3 is TGCAGCCTCACGAGCGGGAGGGGTTACAATGAGCAGTTCTTC. It encodes CSLTSGRGYNEQFF.

This clonotype was found many times. The chain recombines TRBV12-3 or TRBV12-4 with TRBJ1-4, with D hard to call. V was cut by 2 bases and J by 7 bases, with 2 bases left in between. CDR3 length: 11 residues. In DNA form, the CDR3 reads TGTGCCAGCAGTTTACGTGAAAAACTGTTTTTT. This sequence encodes CASSLREKLFF.

This clonotype has more than one count but fewer than ten. The chain links TRBV9 to TRBJ2-3; 8 nucleotides match TRBD2. The J segment lost 3 bases and the V segment lost 2 bases, leaving 2 bases of the junction unmatched. Germline V gene sequence: CDR1 SGDLS, CDR2 YYNGEE. This CDR3 contains 14 residues. CDR3 nucleotides: TGTGCCAGCAGCGTTAGCGGGGCTACAGATACGCAGTATTTT. Protein: CASSVSGATDTQYF.

This clonotype was seen only a few times. The chain links TRBV9 to TRBJ2-1; D is unclear. Germline-derived CDR1 and CDR2 are SGDLS and YYNGEE. The V end was cut by 2 bases, the J end by 7 bases, with 10 bases between. This CDR3 comprises 13 residues. The CDR3 loop is CASSVPPANEQFF. The CDR3 nucleotides are TGTGCCAGCAGCGTCCCCCCGGCTAATGAGCAGTTCTTC.

This clonotype was seen repeatedly, ten times or more. V is TRBV27 and J is TRBJ2-2; D unclear. This CDR3 contains 12 residues. V lost 5 bases and J lost 2, with 3 bases in between. Per germline, CDR1 MNHEY and CDR2 SMNVEV (reference sequence). The CDR3 nucleotides are TGTGCCAGCAGTATCAACACCGGGGAGCTGTTTTTT. This sequence encodes CASSINTGELFF.

V and J are TRBV19 and TRBJ1-2; 7 bases map to TRBD1. The germline CDR1 and CDR2 sequences are LNHDA and SQIVND (reference sequence). J lost 4 bases, V lost 10 bases, and 6 bases had no gene match. The CDR3 totals 12 residues. The DNA for the CDR3 is TGTGCCACCCAGGGACAGCTCTATGGCTACACCTTC. This gives the protein CATQGQLYGYTF.

This clonotype occurred many times. The V and J genes are TRBV12-3 or TRBV12-4 and TRBJ1-2, with D maybe TRBD1 (5 bases). V shed 3 bases and J shed 6 bases, with 17 bases lying between them. CDR3 length: 15 residues. For the CDR3, the DNA is TGTGCCAGCAGTTTGAAGGAGGGGAAGTTCGATGGCTACACCTTC. This sequence encodes CASSLKEGKFDGYTF.